The table lists the clone carrying this T cell receptor (beta chain) with many counts. The record originates from a study of T cells in Graves' hyperthyroidism and ophthalmopathy. Study as a whole: The initial diagnosis was the point when peripheral blood was collected, ahead of any treatment.

Amplified TCR beta CDR3 regions came from RNA transcripts. The primer set for the first-round RT-PCR of the TCR CDR3 was HTBI. Each CDR3 protein is one row after TCRdb ran MiXCR on the multiplex PCR reads. Here the sample spans under 350,000 distinct CDR3 sequences, approximately 14% being singletons. Clinical symptoms, serum thyroxine and TRAb, thyroid ultrasound and orbital computed tomography were used for the diagnoses. This TCR came from a woman aged 40 to 50 with Graves' ophthalmopathy. The sample taken for sequencing was blood.

CDR3 amino acids: CASSRTWVTGRNTEAFF. The CDR3, as DNA: TGTGCCAGCAGCCGGACCTGGGTGACGGGTCGGAACACTGAAGCTTTCTTT. The V and J genes are TRBV16 and TRBJ1-1; no clear D gene. Germline lookup yields CDR1 KGHSY and CDR2 FQNENV. The CDR3 has 17 amino acids. Trimming took 4 bases from V and 1 from J, leaving 19 bases between them. The full variable domain, rest sourced from reference TRBV16 and TRBJ1-1, is GEEVAQTPKHLVRGEGQKAKLYCAPIKGHSYVFWYQQVLKNEFKFLISFQNENVFDETGMPKERFSAKCLPNSPCSLEIQATKLEDSAVYFCASSRTWVTGRNTEAFFGQGTRLTVV.